Listed below are T cell receptor beta chains from one sample, sequenced in a study of blood T cell repertoires in COVID-19. Sequenced by immunoSEQ multiplex PCR; TCRdb stores in-frame clones only, minus some. The table records a few hundred thousand clones, around 87% of them present only once. Sequencing input: PBMCs or T cells enriched from blood (not recorded which). The receptors were gathered from a man aged 35-49 years in a cohort exposed to, infected with or recovered from COVID-19 (not recorded which). The CDR3 runs from the conserved cysteine through the conserved F or W. The D gene is left open where the match is weak. The listing skips clone size in some rows; elsewhere it reads once, few, many or a size class.

>TRBJ1-1|-|-|TRBV24-1
TGTGCCACCAGTGACGGAGCCCTAGATGAAGCTTTCTTT
CATSDGALDEAFF
>TRBJ1-1|TRBD1|-|TRBV12-5
TGTGCTAGTGGTTTGCAGGGGGGTGCTTCCATGAACACTGAAGCTTTCTTT
CASGLQGGASMNTEAFF
>TRBJ1-2|TRBD1|-|TRBV3-1/TRBV3-2
TGTGCCAGCAGCCAAGAGTGGTCAGGGGGTGGCTACACCTTC
CASSQEWSGGGYTF
>TRBJ2-7|TRBD2|-|TRBV11-1
TGTGCCAGCAGCCCCCTGCTAGCGGGGAGTTCCTACGAGCAGTACTTC
CASSPLLAGSSYEQYF
>TRBJ2-7|-|-|TRBV12-2
TGTGCAAGTCGCCACGGACTAGCGGGAGGTCCGGACTCCTACGAGCAGTACTTC
CASRHGLAGGPDSYEQYF
>TRBJ1-5|-|-|TRBV19
TGTGCCAGTAGTATAGTCGGAGCTTACAATCAGCCCCAGCATTTT
CASSIVGAYNQPQHF
>TRBJ1-5|-|-|TRBV5-1
TGCGCCAGCAGCTTGGCCCCCTCCAGCAATCAGCCCCAGCATTTT
CASSLAPSSNQPQHF
>TRBJ2-3|TRBD2|-|TRBV30
TGTGCCTGTACCCGGACTAGCGGGCACACAGATACGCAGTATTTT
CACTRTSGHTDTQYF
>TRBJ2-3|-|-|TRBV18
TGTGCCAGCTCGTCAAAAGCCGTGGACTTTTCAGATACGCAGTATTTT
CASSSKAVDFSDTQYF
>TRBJ2-2|TRBD1|-|TRBV30
TGTGCTTCGGGGGACAGGGGGTCCGGGGAGCTGTTTTTT
CASGDRGSGELFF
>TRBJ2-1|TRBD2|-|TRBV11-2
TGTGCCAGCAGCTTGCCTAGCGGGAGGTATGAGCAGTTCTTC
CASSLPSGRYEQFF
>TRBJ1-4|-|-|TRBV7-9
TGTGCCAGCAGCTTTCTTGGGAGGGAACTGTTTTTT
CASSFLGRELFF
>TRBJ2-2|TRBD2|once|TRBV4-1
TGCGCCAGCCGTCAAAACCTAGCGGGAGTAAACACCGGGGAGCTGTTTTTT
CASRQNLAGVNTGELFF
>TRBJ2-1|-|-|TRBV11-3
TGTGCCAGCAGCTTAGGACATGCCTATGAGCAGTTCTTC
CASSLGHAYEQFF
>TRBJ1-5|-|-|TRBV4-1
TGCGCCAGCAGCCAAGAAACAGGGCTAAATCAGCCCCAGCATTTT
CASSQETGLNQPQHF
>TRBJ2-2|-|-|TRBV23-1
TGCGCCAGCAGACCCCTATCTTCAGGTTGTCCGGAGCTGTTTTTT
CASRPLSSGCPELFF
>TRBJ2-7|-|-|TRBV20-1
TGCAGTGCTCCCGACCAGGGGGAGCAGTACTTC
CSAPDQGEQYF
>TRBJ2-1|TRBD2|-|TRBV5-8
TGTGCCAGCGACGCCGGGACTAGATACAATGAGCAGTTCTTC
CASDAGTRYNEQFF
>TRBJ2-3|-|-|TRBV3-1/TRBV3-2
TGTGCCAGCAGCCAAGATCGAGATGCCGATACGCAGTATTTT
CASSQDRDADTQYF
>TRBJ1-4|TRBD1|-|TRBV6-6
TGTGCCAGCAGAGACAGGGGCCCTGGGAAACTGTTTTTT
CASRDRGPGKLFF
>TRBJ1-4|TRBD1|-|TRBV30
TGTGCCTGGAGACTGACAGGGGTGGAAAAACTGTTTTTT
CAWRLTGVEKLFF
>TRBJ1-1|-|-|TRBV7-2
TGTGCCAGCCATCGGGGGGGACGGGGCACTGAAGCTTTCTTT
CASHRGGRGTEAFF
>TRBJ1-1|-|few|TRBV6-5
TGTGCCAGCAGTTCGGACACTGAAGCTTTCTTT
CASSSDTEAFF
>TRBJ2-2|-|many|TRBV11-2
TGTGCCAGCAGCTTAGAGGCGGGCACCGGGGAGCTGTTTTTT
CASSLEAGTGELFF
>TRBJ2-1|-|-|TRBV30
TGTGCCTGGTATAAATACAATGAGCAGTTCTTC
CAWYKYNEQFF
>TRBJ2-5|TRBD2|-|TRBV30
TGTGCCTGGACTTGGACTAGCGGGAGTAGAGGGACCCAGTACTTC
CAWTWTSGSRGTQYF
>TRBJ2-1|-|-|TRBV7-3
TGTGCCAGCAGCAAAAACGTGGCGGGCGGGAACAATGAGCAGTTCTTC
CASSKNVAGGNNEQFF
>TRBJ2-3|TRBD1|-|TRBV28
TGTGCCAGCAGCAAGCTACAGGGGCTCACAGATACGCAGTATTTT
CASSKLQGLTDTQYF
>TRBJ2-2|-|-|TRBV19
TGTGCCAGTAGTAAGCAGGCCGGGGAGCTGTTTTTT
CASSKQAGELFF
>TRBJ2-7|-|-|TRBV29-1
TGCAGCGTTTTTTTAACCCAGGGTTCCGAGCAGTACTTC
CSVFLTQGSEQYF
>TRBJ1-5|-|-|TRBV7-9
TGTGCCAGCAGCTTAGGACAGAATAATCAGCCCCAGCATTTT
CASSLGQNNQPQHF
>TRBJ2-2|-|-|TRBV5-6
TGTGCCAGCAGCTTTACTAGCGGGGAGCTGTTTTTT
CASSFTSGELFF
>TRBJ1-6|TRBD1|once|TRBV11-2
TGTGCCAGCAGCTTCGGGACAGGGGAGTGGTCCTATAATTCACCCCTCCACTTT
CASSFGTGEWSYNSPLHF
>TRBJ2-3|TRBD2|-|TRBV13
TGTGCCAGCAGCATCGGGACTAGCGGACCAGATACGCAGTATTTT
CASSIGTSGPDTQYF
>TRBJ1-5|TRBD1|-|TRBV2
TGTGCCAGCAGTCGGACAGGGGGATATCAGCCCCAGCATTTT
CASSRTGGYQPQHF
>TRBJ1-4|-|-|TRBV10-3
TGTGCCATCAGTGAGTCTATGGGGCCAGCTGAAAAACTGTTTTTT
CAISESMGPAEKLFF
>TRBJ2-1|-|-|TRBV12-5
TGTGCTAGTGGTTTGTCGGCCGCGGGCAATGAGCAGTTCTTC
CASGLSAAGNEQFF
>TRBJ1-5|TRBD1|once|TRBV19
TGTGCCAGTAGCTCCGGGACAGGGATTTATCAGCCCCAGCATTTT
CASSSGTGIYQPQHF
>TRBJ1-4|TRBD1|-|TRBV9
TGTGCCAGCAGCCCGGGACAGGGCGGTGGGGAAAAACTGTTTTTT
CASSPGQGGGEKLFF
>TRBJ2-5|TRBD2|-|TRBV7-2
TGTGCCAGCAGCCTCCGACTAGCGGGAGGGCCGAAGCAAGAGACCCAGTACTTC
CASSLRLAGGPKQETQYF
>TRBJ1-5|-|-|TRBV6-5
TGTGCCAGCACCCCGGGGGGAGGGGTAAGGCCCCAGCATTTT
CASTPGGGVRPQHF
>TRBJ2-2|-|-|TRBV10-3
TGTGCCATCAGTGAGTCAGCTCAGGCGATCGGGGAGCTGTTTTTT
CAISESAQAIGELFF
>TRBJ1-6|-|few|TRBV5-1
TGCGCCAGCAGCTTGGCCGGGGAGATGGGTCGCTCACCCCTCCACTTT
CASSLAGEMGRSPLHF
>TRBJ2-7|TRBD2|-|TRBV5-1
TGCGCCAGCAGCTCGCAGAGCGGGAGGGATTACTACGAGCAGTACTTC
CASSSQSGRDYYEQYF
>TRBJ1-5|TRBD1|-|TRBV7-6
TGTGCCAGATATGGGACAGTTAGCAATCAGCCCCAGCATTTT
CARYGTVSNQPQHF
>TRBJ1-5|-|-|TRBV6-4
TGTGCCAGCACCAAACAGGGATCCAATCAGCCCCAGCATTTT
CASTKQGSNQPQHF
>TRBJ2-5|-|-|TRBV15
TGTGCCACCAGCAGAGATCGCACAGTGGGAGAGACCCAGTACTTC
CATSRDRTVGETQYF
>TRBJ1-6|TRBD1|-|TRBV6-5
TGTGCCAGCAGTTACAGGGACAGGGCTTCACCCCTCCACTTT
CASSYRDRASPLHF
>TRBJ1-2|-|-|TRBV27
TGTGCCAGCAGTTTGTCCGGGGGGGGCTATGGCTACACCTTC
CASSLSGGGYGYTF
>TRBJ1-6|TRBD1|once|TRBV11-2
TGTGCCAGCGGCCAGGACAGGGGTGGGAATTCACCCCTCCACTTT
CASGQDRGGNSPLHF
>TRBJ2-7|-|-|TRBV9
TGTGCCAGCAGCGTACAGGGGAGCTCCTACGAGCAGTACTTC
CASSVQGSSYEQYF
>TRBJ2-1|TRBD2|-|TRBV5-6
TGTGCCAGCAGCTTGAAAGGACTAGCGGGAGGAGATGAGCAGTTCTTC
CASSLKGLAGGDEQFF
>TRBJ1-1|-|-|TRBV7-9
TGTGCCAGCAGCTTTTTCATGAACACTGAAGCTTTCTTT
CASSFFMNTEAFF
>TRBJ1-6|-|-|TRBV7-9
TGTGCCAGCAGTCTCTCCTCCTATAATTCACCCCTCCACTTT
CASSLSSYNSPLHF
>TRBJ1-1|TRBD1|-|TRBV6-5
TGTGCCAGCAGGGGCAGGGGGCTGACTGAAGCTTTCTTT
CASRGRGLTEAFF
>TRBJ1-5|-|few|TRBV5-1
TGCGCCAGCAGCGCCGGGAGTGATAGCAATCAGCCCCAGCATTTT
CASSAGSDSNQPQHF
>TRBJ2-1|TRBD1|-|TRBV18
TGTGCCAGCTCTCCGGACAGGGGTGCGAATGAGCAGTTCTTC
CASSPDRGANEQFF